Following are 16 T cell receptor beta chains from one sample sequenced in a study of early T cells in non-severe SARS-CoV-2 infection. TCRdb processed the 5' RACE reads anew with MiXCR; each CDR3 protein has one entry. The table records 35,000 to 50,000 distinct CDR3 sequences, around 6.9% of them present only once. Sequencing used whole blood. These TCRs come from an adult who was a healthcare worker with PCR-confirmed SARS-CoV-2 infection or an uninfected control (not recorded which).

This clonotype has only a few counts. This chain links TRBV7-3 with TRBJ2-5, with 11 bases that match TRBD1. The CDR3 is 15 residues long. CDR1 and CDR2 (germline): SGHTA, FQGTGA. The junction had 3 bases not matched to a gene; V was cut back by 2 bases and J by 4 bases. This CDR3 reads CASSLRGTGGETQYF. Written as DNA, the CDR3 is TGTGCCAGCAGCTTACGTGGGACAGGGGGAGAGACCCAGTACTTC. Full variable domain (remainder filled in from reference TRBV7-3 and TRBJ2-5): GAGVSQTPSNKVTEKGKYVELRCDPISGHTALYWYRQSLGQGPEFLIYFQGTGAADDSGLPNDRFFAVRPEGSVSTLKIQRTERGDSAVYLCASSLRGTGGETQYFGPGTRLLVL.

The table lists this clonotype with many counts. CDR3 residues: CASSLAWGSDEQYF. In DNA, the CDR3 is TGCGCCAGCAGCTTGGCCTGGGGCTCGGACGAGCAGTACTTC. The rearrangement uses TRBV5-1 and TRBJ2-7, with a possible D match to TRBD1 (5 bases). The CDR3 is 14 amino acids. Deletions cut 0 bases from V and 5 bases from J, with 12 bases between. Germline lookup yields CDR1 SGHRS and CDR2 YFSETQ.

On this clonotype itself: A clone one base away is much larger, so this may be a read error. The chain has TRBV7-2 and TRBJ2-3; possibly TRBD2 for D (5 bases). The CDR3 runs 16 residues. Germline V gene data show CDR1 as SGHTA and CDR2 as FQGNSA. Trimming cost V 0 bases and J 5 bases, with 15 bases left between them. CDR3: CASSLAAGPGIDTQYF. DNA of the CDR3: TGTGCCAGCAGCTTAGCGGCGGGCCCTGGCATAGATACGCAGTATTTT.

This clonotype was observed a few times. V and J are TRBV29-1 and TRBJ2-1, with 10 nucleotides matching TRBD1. The CDR3 spans 14 residues. CDR1 SQVTM and CDR2 ANQGSEA come from the germline V gene. V lost 5 bases to trimming and J lost 7 bases; unmatched junction nucleotides: 8. The DNA of the CDR3 is TGCAGCGTTCCCGAGACAGGGGGCGGGAATGAGCAGTTCTTC. Translated, it gives CSVPETGGGNEQFF.

In its sample, this clonotype was seen a few times. The CDR3 spells CASIDPGYRARGTEAFF. In DNA, the CDR3 is TGTGCCAGCATTGACCCTGGGTATCGGGCCAGGGGTACTGAAGCTTTCTTT. The V gene is TRBV6-2 or TRBV6-3, the J gene TRBJ1-1; maybe TRBD1 (6 bases). Trimming removed 7 bases from V and 5 bases from J, with 26 bases in between. The V gene's germline CDR1 is MNHEY and CDR2 SVGEGT. This CDR3 spans 17 amino acids.

This clonotype was counted a few times. The rearrangement uses TRBV5-1 and TRBJ2-1; 14 nucleotides line up with TRBD2. Germline V gene lookup returns CDR1 SGHRS and CDR2 YFSETQ. The V segment lost 4 bases and the J segment 0 bases; nucleotides outside the gene matches: 9. There are 19 residues in the CDR3. The CDR3 loop is CASSPTGTSGGRSYNEQFF. Written as DNA, the CDR3 is TGCGCCAGCAGCCCCACCGGGACTAGCGGGGGCCGCTCCTACAATGAGCAGTTCTTC.

This chain joins TRBV4-1 and TRBJ1-4; D is unresolved. Between the trimmed V and J ends, which lost 1 base and 0 bases, there was a span of 9 bases. The CDR3 runs 16 residues. CDR1 MGHRA and CDR2 YSYEKL come from the germline V gene. The CDR3 sequence: CASSQGSLATNEKLFF. CDR3 nucleotide sequence: TGCGCCAGCAGCCAAGGCTCGCTAGCAACTAATGAAAAACTGTTTTTT.

The chain recombines TRBV29-1 with TRBJ2-3; 8 nucleotides align to TRBD1. This CDR3 contains 16 residues. Per the germline V gene, CDR1 is SQVTM and CDR2 is ANQGSEA. The junction had 11 bases not matched to a gene; V was cut back by 6 bases and J by 0 bases. DNA for the CDR3: TGCAGCGTCCAGGGGGCCCAGGAGACTAGCACAGATACGCAGTATTTT. This translates into CSVQGAQETSTDTQYF.

This clonotype rates as medium-sized (0.01 to 0.1%). V and J are TRBV19 and TRBJ1-5, with 12 bases matching TRBD1. J lost 7 bases, V lost 4 bases, and 5 bases had no gene match. Germline CDR1 is LNHDA and CDR2 is SQIVND (reference sequence). This CDR3 is built from 15 residues. In nucleotides, the CDR3 is TGTGCCAGTAGTAGGGACAGGGGGCTACGACAGCCCCAGCATTTT. Its translation: CASSRDRGLRQPQHF.

This clonotype was detected only a few times. The V call is TRBV12-3 or TRBV12-4, the J call TRBJ1-3, with 9 bases fitting TRBD1. The CDR3 runs to 15 residues. Trimming removed 4 bases from V and 4 bases from J; junction bases left unmatched: 5. The CDR3 spells CASSYGTGYGNTIYF. The DNA of the CDR3 is TGTGCCAGCAGTTACGGGACAGGGTACGGAAACACCATATATTTT.

The rearrangement links TRBV6-5 to TRBJ2-6, with D unresolved. Trimming stripped 6 bases from V and 0 bases from J, with 24 bases between. This CDR3 has 20 residues. The germline CDR1 and CDR2 sequences are MNHEY and SVGAGI. The CDR3 protein is CASRSPLSAGGYSGANVLTF. The CDR3 nucleotides are TGTGCCAGCAGATCCCCTTTGTCGGCAGGCGGCTACTCTGGGGCCAACGTCCTGACTTTC.

This clonotype came up a few times. The rearrangement uses TRBV7-6 and TRBJ2-7; the D call may be TRBD1 or TRBD2 (5 bases each). Trimming took off 5 bases at V and 4 bases at J, with 21 bases between the two ends. Germline CDR1 reads SGHVS; CDR2 reads FNYEAQ. The CDR3 loop spans 16 amino acids. CDR3 nucleotides: TGTGCCAGCAGCCCCCTCCGGATGGGACCGTATTACGAGCAGTACTTC. Amino acids: CASSPLRMGPYYEQYF.

The chain uses TRBV4-1 and TRBJ2-3; the match to TRBD1 covers 8 bases. The J segment lost 5 bases and the V segment lost 1 base, leaving 8 bases of the junction unmatched. The CDR3 length is 16 residues. Germline-derived CDR1 and CDR2 are MGHRA and YSYEKL. Here the CDR3 reads CASSQGTGLGRDTQYF. The CDR3 DNA is TGCGCCAGCAGCCAAGGGACAGGGTTAGGGAGAGATACGCAGTATTTT.

The V call is TRBV14, the J call TRBJ2-1; 8 bases line up with TRBD1. This CDR3 has 15 residues. The germline V gene encodes CDR1 SGHDN and CDR2 FVKESK. Trimming cost V 4 bases and J 8 bases; bases outside gene matches: 10. The CDR3 DNA reads TGTGCCAGCAGCCCCCTTGGACAGGGTCACGATGAGCAGTTCTTC. Amino acid sequence: CASSPLGQGHDEQFF.

V gene TRBV20-1 combines with J gene TRBJ2-2; 7 bases align to TRBD2. Losses at the gene ends were 6 bases for V and 4 bases for J; bases not matched to a gene: 8. Per germline, CDR1 DFQATT and CDR2 SNEGSKA (reference sequence). The CDR3 totals 14 residues. Here the CDR3 reads CSASGTGGTGELFF. CDR3 in DNA: TGCAGTGCGTCAGGGACGGGGGGCACCGGGGAGCTGTTTTTT.

The V and J genes are TRBV3-1 and TRBJ2-1; TRBD1 matches 10 bases. V shed 3 bases and J 7 bases; nucleotides not matched to a gene: 15. CDR3 length: 18 residues. Looked up from germline, CDR1 is LGHDT and CDR2 is YNNKEL (reference sequence). The CDR3 sequence: CASSQIPGGGQGGNEQFF. In DNA form, the CDR3 reads TGTGCCAGCAGCCAGATCCCGGGCGGTGGACAGGGGGGGAATGAGCAGTTCTTC.